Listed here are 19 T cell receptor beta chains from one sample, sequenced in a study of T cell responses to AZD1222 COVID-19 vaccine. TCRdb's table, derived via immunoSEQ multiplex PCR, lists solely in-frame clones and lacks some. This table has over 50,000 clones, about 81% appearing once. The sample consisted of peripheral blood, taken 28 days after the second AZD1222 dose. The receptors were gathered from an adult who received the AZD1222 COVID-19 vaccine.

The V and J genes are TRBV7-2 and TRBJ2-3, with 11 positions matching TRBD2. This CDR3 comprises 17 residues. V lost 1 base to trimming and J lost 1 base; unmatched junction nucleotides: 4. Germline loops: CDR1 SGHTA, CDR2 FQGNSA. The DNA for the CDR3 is TGTGCCAGCAGCTTAGGAGTGGGACTAGCGGGCACAGATACGCAGTATTTT. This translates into CASSLGVGLAGTDTQYF.

CDR3: CASRVSGRAGETQYF. The CDR3 nucleotides read TGTGCCAGCAGAGTTAGCGGGAGGGCCGGGGAGACCCAGTACTTC. This chain connects TRBV6-5 to TRBJ2-5; TRBD2 agrees at 11 bases. Per germline, CDR1 MNHEY and CDR2 SVGAGI. This CDR3 comprises 15 residues. The V and J ends lost 6 bases and 5 bases, in that order; junction bases with no gene match: 8.

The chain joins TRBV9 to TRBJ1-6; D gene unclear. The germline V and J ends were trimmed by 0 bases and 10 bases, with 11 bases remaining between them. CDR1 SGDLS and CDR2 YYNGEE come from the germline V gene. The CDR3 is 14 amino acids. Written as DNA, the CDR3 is TGTGCCAGCAGCGTAGGAGGAGGCAGCTCACCCCTCCACTTT. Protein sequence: CASSVGGGSSPLHF.

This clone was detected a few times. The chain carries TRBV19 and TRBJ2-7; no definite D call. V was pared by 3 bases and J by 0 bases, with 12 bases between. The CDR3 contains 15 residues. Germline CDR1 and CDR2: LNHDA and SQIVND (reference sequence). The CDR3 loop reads CASSIFESGSYEQYF. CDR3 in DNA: TGTGCCAGTAGTATTTTCGAATCTGGCTCCTACGAGCAGTACTTC.

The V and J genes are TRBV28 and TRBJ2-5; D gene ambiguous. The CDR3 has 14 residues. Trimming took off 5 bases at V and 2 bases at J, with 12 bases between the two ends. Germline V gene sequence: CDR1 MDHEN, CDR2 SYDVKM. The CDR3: CASSLTLLQETQYF. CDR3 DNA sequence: TGTGCCAGCAGTCTGACATTATTACAAGAGACCCAGTACTTC.

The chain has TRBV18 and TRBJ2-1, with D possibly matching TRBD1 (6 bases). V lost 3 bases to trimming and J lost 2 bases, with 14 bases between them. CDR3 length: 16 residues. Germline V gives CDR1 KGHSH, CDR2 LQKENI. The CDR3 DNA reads TGTGCCAGCTCACCCCCGGCGTCAGGGGCCTACAATGAGCAGTTCTTC. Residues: CASSPPASGAYNEQFF.

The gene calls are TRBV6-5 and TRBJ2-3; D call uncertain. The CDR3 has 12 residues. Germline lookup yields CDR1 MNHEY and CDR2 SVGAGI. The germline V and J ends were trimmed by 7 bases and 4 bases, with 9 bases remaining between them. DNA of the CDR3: TGTGCCAGCATCAGAGATTCAGATACGCAGTATTTT. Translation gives CASIRDSDTQYF.

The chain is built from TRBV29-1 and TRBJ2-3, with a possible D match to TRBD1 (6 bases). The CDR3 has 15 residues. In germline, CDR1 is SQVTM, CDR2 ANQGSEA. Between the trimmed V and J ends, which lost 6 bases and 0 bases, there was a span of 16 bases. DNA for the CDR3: TGCAGCGTGGGTACAGGGCTCAAGAGCACAGATACGCAGTATTTT. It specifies CSVGTGLKSTDTQYF.

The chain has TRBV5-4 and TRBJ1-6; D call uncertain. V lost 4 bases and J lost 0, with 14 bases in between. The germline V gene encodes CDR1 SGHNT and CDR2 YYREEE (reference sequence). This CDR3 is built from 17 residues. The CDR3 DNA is TGTGCCAGCAGCGGCCCGATGGGGAGCTCCTATAATTCACCCCTCCACTTT. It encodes CASSGPMGSSYNSPLHF.

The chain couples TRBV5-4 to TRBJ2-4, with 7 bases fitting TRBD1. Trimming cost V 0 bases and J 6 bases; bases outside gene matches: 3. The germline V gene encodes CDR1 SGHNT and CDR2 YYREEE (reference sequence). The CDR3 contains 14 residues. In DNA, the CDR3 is TGTGCCAGCAGCTTGGGACAGGGAAGAAACATTCAGTACTTC. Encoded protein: CASSLGQGRNIQYF.

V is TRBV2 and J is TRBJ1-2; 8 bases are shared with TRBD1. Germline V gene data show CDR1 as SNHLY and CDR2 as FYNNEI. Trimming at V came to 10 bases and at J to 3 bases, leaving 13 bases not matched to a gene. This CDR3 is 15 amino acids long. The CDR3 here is CAIPGWTGNDYGYTF. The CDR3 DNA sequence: TGTGCCATCCCCGGGTGGACAGGGAACGACTATGGCTACACCTTC.

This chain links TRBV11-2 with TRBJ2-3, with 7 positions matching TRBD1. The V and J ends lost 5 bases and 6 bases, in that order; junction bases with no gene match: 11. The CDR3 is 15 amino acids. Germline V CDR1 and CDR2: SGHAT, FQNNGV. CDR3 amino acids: CASSVGQRLGDTQYF. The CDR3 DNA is TGTGCCAGCAGCGTGGGACAGCGACTCGGTGATACGCAGTATTTT.

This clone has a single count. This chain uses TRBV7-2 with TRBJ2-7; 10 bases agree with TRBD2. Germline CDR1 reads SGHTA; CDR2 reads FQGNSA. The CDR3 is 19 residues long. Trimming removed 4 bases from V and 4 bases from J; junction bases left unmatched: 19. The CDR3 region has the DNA TGTGCCAGCAGCTCCCGGGCTAGCGGGAGCAGGTTTCGGGTGTACGAGCAGTACTTC. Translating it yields CASSSRASGSRFRVYEQYF.

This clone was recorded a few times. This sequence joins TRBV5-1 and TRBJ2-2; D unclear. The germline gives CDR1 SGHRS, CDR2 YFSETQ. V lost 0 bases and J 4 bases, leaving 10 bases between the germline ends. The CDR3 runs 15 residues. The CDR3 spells CASSLERHPTGELFF. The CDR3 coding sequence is TGCGCCAGCAGCTTGGAACGACACCCCACCGGGGAGCTGTTTTTT.

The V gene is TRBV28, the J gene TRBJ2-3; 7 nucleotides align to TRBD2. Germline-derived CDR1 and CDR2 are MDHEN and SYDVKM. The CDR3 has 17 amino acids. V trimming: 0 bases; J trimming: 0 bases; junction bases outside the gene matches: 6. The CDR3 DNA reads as TGTGCCAGCAGTTTATGGAGACTAGCATCTAGCACAGATACGCAGTATTTT. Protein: CASSLWRLASSTDTQYF. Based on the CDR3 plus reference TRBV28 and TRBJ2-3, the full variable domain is DVKVTQSSRYLVKRTGEKVFLECVQDMDHENMFWYRQDPGLGLRLIYFSYDVKMKEKGDIPEGYSVSREKKERFSLILESASTNQTSMYLCASSLWRLASSTDTQYFGPGTRLTVL.

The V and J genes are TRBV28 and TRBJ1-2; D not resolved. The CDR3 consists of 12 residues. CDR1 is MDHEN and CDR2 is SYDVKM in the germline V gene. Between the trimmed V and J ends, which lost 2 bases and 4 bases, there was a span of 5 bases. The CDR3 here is CASSLTTYGYTF. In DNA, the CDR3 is TGTGCCAGCAGTTTAACCACCTATGGCTACACCTTC.

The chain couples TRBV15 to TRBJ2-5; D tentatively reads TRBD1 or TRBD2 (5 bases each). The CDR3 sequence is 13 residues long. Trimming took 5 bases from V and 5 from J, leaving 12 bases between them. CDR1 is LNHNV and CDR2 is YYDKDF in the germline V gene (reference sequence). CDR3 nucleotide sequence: TGTGCCACCAGCGAGTGGGGCGGGGAGACCCAGTACTTC. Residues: CATSEWGGETQYF.

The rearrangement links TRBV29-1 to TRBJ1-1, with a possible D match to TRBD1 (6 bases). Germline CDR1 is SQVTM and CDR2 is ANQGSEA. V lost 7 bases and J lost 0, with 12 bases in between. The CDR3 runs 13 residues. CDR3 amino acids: CSADSAMNTEAFF. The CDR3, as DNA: TGCAGCGCGGACAGTGCCATGAACACTGAAGCTTTCTTT. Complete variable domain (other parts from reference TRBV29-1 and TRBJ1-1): SAVISQKPSRDICQRGTSLTIQCQVDSQVTMMFWYRQQPGQSLTLIATANQGSEATYESGFVIDKFPISRPNLTFSTLTVSNMSPEDSSIYLCSADSAMNTEAFFGQGTRLTVV.

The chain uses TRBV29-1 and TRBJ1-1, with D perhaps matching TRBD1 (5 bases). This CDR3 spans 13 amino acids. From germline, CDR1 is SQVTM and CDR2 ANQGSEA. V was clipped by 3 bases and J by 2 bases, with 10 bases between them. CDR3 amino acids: CSVDGGGNTEAFF. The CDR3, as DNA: TGCAGCGTTGACGGGGGTGGAAACACTGAAGCTTTCTTT.